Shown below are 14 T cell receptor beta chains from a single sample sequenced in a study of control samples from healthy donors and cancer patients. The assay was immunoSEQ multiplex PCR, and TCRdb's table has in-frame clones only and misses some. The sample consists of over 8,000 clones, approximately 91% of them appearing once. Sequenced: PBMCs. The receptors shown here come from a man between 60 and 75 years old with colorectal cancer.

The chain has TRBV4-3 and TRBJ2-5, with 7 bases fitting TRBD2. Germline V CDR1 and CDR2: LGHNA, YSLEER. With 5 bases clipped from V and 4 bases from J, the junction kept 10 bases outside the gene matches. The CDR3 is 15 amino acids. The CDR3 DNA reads TGCGCCAGCAGCAGAAGCGGGGCGGGTGGAGAGACCCAGTACTTC. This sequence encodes CASSRSGAGGETQYF.

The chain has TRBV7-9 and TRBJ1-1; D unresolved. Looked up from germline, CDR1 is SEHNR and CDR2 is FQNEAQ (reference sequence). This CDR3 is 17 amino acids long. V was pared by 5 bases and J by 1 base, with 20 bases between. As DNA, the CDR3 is TGTGCCAGCAGCGACTTTTCTGGCGTCACTTGGAACACTGAAGCTTTCTTT. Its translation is CASSDFSGVTWNTEAFF.

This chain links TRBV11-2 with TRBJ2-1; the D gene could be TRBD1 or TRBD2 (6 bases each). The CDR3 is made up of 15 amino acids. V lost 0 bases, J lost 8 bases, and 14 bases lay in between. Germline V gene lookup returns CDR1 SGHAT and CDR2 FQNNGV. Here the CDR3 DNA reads TGTGCCAGCAGCTTAGATGAGGGGGAGGCCGATGAGCAGTTCTTC. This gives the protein CASSLDEGEADEQFF.

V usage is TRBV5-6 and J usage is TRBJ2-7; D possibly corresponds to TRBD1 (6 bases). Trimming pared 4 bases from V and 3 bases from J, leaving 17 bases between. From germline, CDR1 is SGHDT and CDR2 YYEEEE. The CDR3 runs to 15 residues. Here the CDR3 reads CASSRYRVSSYEQYF. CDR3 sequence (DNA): TGTGCCAGCAGCCGGTACAGGGTTAGTAGCTACGAGCAGTACTTC.

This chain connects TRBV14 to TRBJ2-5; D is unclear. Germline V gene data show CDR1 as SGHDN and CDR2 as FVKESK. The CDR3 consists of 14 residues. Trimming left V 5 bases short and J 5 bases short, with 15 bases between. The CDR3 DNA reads TGTGCCAGCAGCACGCACCCTTGGGTTGAGACCCAGTACTTC. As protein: CASSTHPWVETQYF. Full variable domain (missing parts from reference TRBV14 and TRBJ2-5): EAGVTQFPSHSVIEKGQTVTLRCDPISGHDNLYWYRRVMGKEIKFLLHFVKESKQDESGMPNNRFLAERTGGTYSTLKVQPAELEDSGVYFCASSTHPWVETQYFGPGTRLLVL.

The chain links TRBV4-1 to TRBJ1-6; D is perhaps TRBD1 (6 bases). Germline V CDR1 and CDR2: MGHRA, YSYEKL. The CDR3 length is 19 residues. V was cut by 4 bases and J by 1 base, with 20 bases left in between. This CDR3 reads CASSLYSQGLSSYNSPLHF. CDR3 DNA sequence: TGCGCCAGCAGCCTATATTCACAGGGCCTATCTTCCTATAATTCACCCCTCCACTTT.

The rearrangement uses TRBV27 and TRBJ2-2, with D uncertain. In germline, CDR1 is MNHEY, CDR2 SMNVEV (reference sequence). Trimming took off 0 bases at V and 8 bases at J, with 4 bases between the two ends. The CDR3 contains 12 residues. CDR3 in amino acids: CASSLSSGELFF. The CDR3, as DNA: TGTGCCAGCAGTTTATCGTCTGGGGAGCTGTTTTTT.

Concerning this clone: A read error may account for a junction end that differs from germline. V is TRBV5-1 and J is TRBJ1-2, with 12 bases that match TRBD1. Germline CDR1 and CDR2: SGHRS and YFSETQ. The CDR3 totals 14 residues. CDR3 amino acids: CASSQQPGQGAEDF. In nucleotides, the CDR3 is TGCGCCAGCAGCCAACAACCGGGACAGGGGGCTGAAGACTTC. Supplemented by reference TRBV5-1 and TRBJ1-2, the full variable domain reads KAGVTQTPRYLIKTRGQQVTLSCSPISGHRSVSWYQQTPGQGLQFLFEYFSETQRNKGNFPGRFSGRQFSNSRSEMNVSTLELGDSALYLCASSQQPGQGAEDFGSGTRLTVV.

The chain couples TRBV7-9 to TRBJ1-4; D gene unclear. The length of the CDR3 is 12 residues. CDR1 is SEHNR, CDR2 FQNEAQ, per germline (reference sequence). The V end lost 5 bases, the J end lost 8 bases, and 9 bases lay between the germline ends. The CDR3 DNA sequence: TGTGCCAGCAGCGCTACTGGGGAAAAACTGTTTTTT. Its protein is CASSATGEKLFF. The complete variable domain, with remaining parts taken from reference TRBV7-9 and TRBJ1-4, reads DTGVSQNPRHKITKRGQNVTFRCDPISEHNRLYWYRQTLGQGPEFLTYFQNEAQLEKSRLLSDRFSAERPKGSFSTLEIQRTEQGDSAMYLCASSATGEKLFFGSGTQLSVL.

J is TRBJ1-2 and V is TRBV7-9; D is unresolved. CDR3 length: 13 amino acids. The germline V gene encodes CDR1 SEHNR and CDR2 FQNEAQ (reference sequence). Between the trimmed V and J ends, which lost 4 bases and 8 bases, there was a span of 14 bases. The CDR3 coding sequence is TGTGCCAGCAGCTCCGGTAGGGTAACGGGCTACACCTTC. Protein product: CASSSGRVTGYTF.

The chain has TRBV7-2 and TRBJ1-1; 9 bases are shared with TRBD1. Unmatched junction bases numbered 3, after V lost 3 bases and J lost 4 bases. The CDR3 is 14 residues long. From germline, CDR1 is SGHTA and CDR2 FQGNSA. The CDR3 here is CASSLMTGGTEAFF. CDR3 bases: TGTGCCAGCAGCTTGATGACAGGGGGCACTGAAGCTTTCTTT.

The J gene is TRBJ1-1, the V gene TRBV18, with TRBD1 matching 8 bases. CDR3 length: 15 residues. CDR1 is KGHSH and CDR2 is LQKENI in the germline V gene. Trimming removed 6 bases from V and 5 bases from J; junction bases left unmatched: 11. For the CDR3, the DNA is TGTGCCAGCTCCCAGGGGGCCGAACGAGGGACTGAAGCTTTCTTT. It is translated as CASSQGAERGTEAFF.

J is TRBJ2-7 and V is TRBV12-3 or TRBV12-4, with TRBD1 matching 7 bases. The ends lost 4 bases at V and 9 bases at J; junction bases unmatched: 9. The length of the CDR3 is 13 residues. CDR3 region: CASSSFGQAVQYF. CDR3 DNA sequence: TGTGCCAGCAGTTCCTTTGGACAGGCGGTGCAGTACTTC.

The CDR3 bases are TGTGCCAGTAGTCCCCGCCGGGACGATGCTATGTGGCCCCAGCATTTT. Protein sequence: CASSPRRDDAMWPQHF. This rearrangement joins TRBV19 to TRBJ1-5; maybe TRBD1 (5 bases). Trimming pared 5 bases from V and 9 bases from J, leaving 23 bases between. The CDR3 has 16 residues. Germline V gives CDR1 LNHDA, CDR2 SQIVND (reference sequence).